The sequence of this T cell receptor (beta chain) was determined in a study of CD8 T cells in ankylosing spondylitis. Study-level findings and limits: CD8+ cells made up the disease-linked clones, which were relatively rare in peripheral blood.

Concerning this clonotype itself: Its antigen is not identified.

Libraries of TCR beta came from quantitative 5'-RACE with molecular barcodes. A single record per CDR3 protein comes from TCRdb applying MiXCR to the 5' RACE reads. The data hold 270,000 or so distinct CDR3 sequences, with 15% to 20% observed a single time. Germline trimming cut 5 bases from V and 5 bases from J; bases unmatched to any gene: 10. The germline gives CDR1 SEHNR, CDR2 FQNEAQ (reference sequence). The CDR3 totals 15 residues. The V gene is TRBV7-9, the J gene TRBJ2-7; 9 bases agree with TRBD1. This TCR was recovered from a male donor with ankylosing spondylitis or in good health (not recorded which). Source material: blood, either unsorted or a sorted T cell fraction (not recorded which). The CDR3 region is CASSLSQDRGDEQYF. Here the CDR3 DNA reads TGTGCCAGCAGCCTCTCACAGGACAGGGGTGACGAGCAGTACTTC.